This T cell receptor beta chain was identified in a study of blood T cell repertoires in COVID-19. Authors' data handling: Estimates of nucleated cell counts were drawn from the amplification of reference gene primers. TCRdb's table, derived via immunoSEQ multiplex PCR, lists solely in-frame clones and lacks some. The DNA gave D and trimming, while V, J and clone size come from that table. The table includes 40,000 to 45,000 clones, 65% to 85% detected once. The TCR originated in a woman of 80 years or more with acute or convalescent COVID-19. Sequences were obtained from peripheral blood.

CDR3 in amino acids: CASRLAGGYNEQFF. As DNA, the CDR3 is TGTGCCAGCAGGCTAGCGGGGGGGTACAATGAGCAGTTCTTC. The chain has TRBV21-1 and TRBJ2-1; the D call of TRBD2 is as the table states it, not checked on the DNA. TRBV21-1 is a pseudogene. The CDR3 is 14 amino acids.